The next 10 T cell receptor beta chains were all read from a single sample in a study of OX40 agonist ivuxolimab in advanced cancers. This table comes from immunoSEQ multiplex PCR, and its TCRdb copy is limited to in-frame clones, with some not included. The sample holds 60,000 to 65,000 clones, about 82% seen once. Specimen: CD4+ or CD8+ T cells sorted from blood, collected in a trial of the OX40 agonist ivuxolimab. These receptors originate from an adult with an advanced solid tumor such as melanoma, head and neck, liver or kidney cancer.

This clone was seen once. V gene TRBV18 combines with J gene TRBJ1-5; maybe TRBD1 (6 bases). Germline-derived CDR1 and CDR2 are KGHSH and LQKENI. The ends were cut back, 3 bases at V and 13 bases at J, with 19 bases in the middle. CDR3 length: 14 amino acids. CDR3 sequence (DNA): TGTGCCAGCTCACCGGAAACCCGAGGGGGGCTACAGCATTTT. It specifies CASSPETRGGLQHF.

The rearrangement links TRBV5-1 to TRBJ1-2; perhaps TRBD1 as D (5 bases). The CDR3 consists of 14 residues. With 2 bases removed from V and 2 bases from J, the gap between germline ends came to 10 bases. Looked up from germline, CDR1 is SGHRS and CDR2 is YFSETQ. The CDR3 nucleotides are TGCGCCAGCAGCTTCGAGGGGTCGAACTATGGCTACACCTTC. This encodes CASSFEGSNYGYTF.

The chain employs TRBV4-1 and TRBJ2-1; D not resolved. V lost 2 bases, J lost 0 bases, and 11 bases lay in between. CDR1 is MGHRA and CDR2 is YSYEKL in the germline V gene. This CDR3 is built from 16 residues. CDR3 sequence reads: CASSQHPSSSYNEQFF. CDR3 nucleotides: TGCGCCAGCAGCCAACACCCATCGAGCTCCTACAATGAGCAGTTCTTC.

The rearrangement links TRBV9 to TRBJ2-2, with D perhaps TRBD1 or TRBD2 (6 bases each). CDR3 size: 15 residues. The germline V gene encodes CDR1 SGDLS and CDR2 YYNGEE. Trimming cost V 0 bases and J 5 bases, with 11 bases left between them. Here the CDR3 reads CASSVGGAQTGELFF. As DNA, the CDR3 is TGTGCCAGCAGCGTAGGGGGGGCGCAAACCGGGGAGCTGTTTTTT.

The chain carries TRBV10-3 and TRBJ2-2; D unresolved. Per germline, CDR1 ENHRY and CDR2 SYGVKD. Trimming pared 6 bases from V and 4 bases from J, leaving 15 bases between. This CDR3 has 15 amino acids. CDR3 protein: CAISPGGRTTGELFF. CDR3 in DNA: TGTGCCATCAGCCCCGGCGGCAGGACCACCGGGGAGCTGTTTTTT.

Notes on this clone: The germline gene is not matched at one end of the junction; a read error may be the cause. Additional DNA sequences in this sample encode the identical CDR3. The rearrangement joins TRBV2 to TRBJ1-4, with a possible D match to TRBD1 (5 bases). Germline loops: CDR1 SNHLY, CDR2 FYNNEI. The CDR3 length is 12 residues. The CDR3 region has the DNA TGTGCCAGCAAGTATACGGGGGAAAAACTGTTTTTC. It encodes CASKYTGEKLFF.

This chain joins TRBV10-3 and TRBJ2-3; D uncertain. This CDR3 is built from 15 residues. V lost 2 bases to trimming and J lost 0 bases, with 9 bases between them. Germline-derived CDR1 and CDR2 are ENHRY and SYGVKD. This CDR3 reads CAISEPVVSTDTQYF. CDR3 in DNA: TGTGCCATCAGTGAGCCGGTTGTGAGCACAGATACGCAGTATTTT.

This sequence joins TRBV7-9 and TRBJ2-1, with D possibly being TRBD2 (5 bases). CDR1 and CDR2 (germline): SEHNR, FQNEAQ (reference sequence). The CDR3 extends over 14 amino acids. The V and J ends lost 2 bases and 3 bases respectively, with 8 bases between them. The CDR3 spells CASSLREIYNEQFF. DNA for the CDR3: TGTGCCAGCAGCTTACGGGAAATCTACAATGAGCAGTTCTTC.

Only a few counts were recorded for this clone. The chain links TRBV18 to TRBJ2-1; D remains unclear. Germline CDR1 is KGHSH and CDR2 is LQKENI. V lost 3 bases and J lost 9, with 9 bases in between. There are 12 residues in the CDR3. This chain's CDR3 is CASSPEVGEQFF. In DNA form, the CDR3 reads TGTGCCAGCTCACCTGAGGTGGGTGAGCAGTTCTTC.

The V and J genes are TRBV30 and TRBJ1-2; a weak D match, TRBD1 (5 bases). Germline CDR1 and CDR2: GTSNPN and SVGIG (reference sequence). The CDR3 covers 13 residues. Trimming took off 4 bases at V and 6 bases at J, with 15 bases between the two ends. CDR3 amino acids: CAWTLTGRDGYTF. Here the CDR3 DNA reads TGTGCCTGGACATTGACCGGCAGGGATGGCTACACCTTC.